The clone carrying this T cell receptor (beta chain) occurred once. Data came from immunoSEQ multiplex PCR; TCRdb stores just in-frame clones and leaves some out. The table shows some 77,000 clones, with roughly nine tenths occurring only once. This sample is part of a study of control samples from healthy donors and cancer patients. The CDR3 extends over 14 amino acids. The V end was cut by 4 bases, the J end by 13 bases, with 20 bases between. Germline assignment: CDR1 SGHVS and CDR2 FQNEAQ. This chain connects TRBV7-8 to TRBJ2-1, with D uncertain. The source is a woman aged 60 to 75 in good health. Sequenced material: blood. The DNA for the CDR3 is TGTGCCAGCAGCTCCAAGGGCTCTGACGTGTATCAGTTCTTC. This gives the protein CASSSKGSDVYQFF.